This TCR beta chain is drawn from a study of blood T cell repertoires in COVID-19. Study details: Acute and convalescent COVID-19 specimens originated in the United States, Italy and Spain. From T cells, B-cell-depleted T cells, or PBMCs came the material, which was cDNA or gDNA.

The participants were between roughly 18 and 89 years old and came from under 25 US areas. Source study methods: Amplification with reference gene primers provided the estimates of nucleated cell counts. Produced via immunoSEQ multiplex PCR; TCRdb's table is partial and in-frame only. V and J calls and clone size are copied from that table; D and trimming were computed from the DNA. This table has some 200,000 clones, about 80% appearing once. Sequenced: PBMCs or T cells enriched from blood (not recorded which). This TCR was recovered from a middle-aged woman with acute COVID-19.

CDR3 region: CASSFGIAAYNEQFF. For the CDR3, the DNA is TGTGCCAGCAGCTTTGGGATAGCGGCTTACAATGAGCAGTTCTTC. The chain recombines TRBV7-7 with TRBJ2-1; tentative D call: TRBD2 (6 bases). Trimming took off 3 bases at V and 4 bases at J, with 13 bases between the two ends. CDR1 SSHAT and CDR2 FNYEAQ come from the germline V gene (reference sequence). The CDR3 length is 15 residues.